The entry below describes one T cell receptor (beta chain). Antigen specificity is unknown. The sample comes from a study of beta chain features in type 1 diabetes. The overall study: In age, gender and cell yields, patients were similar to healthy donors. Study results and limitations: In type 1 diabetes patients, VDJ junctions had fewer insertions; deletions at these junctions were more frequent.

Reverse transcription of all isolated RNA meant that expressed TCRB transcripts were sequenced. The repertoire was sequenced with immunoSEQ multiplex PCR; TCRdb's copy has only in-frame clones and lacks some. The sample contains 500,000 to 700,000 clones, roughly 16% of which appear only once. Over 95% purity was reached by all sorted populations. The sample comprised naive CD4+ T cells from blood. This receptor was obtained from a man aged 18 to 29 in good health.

CDR3 DNA sequence: TGTGCCATTCGGCCTGCTGGGGCCTCCAACACTGAAGCTTTCTTT. The encoded protein is CAIRPAGASNTEAFF. The V call is TRBV10-3, the J call TRBJ1-1; D may be TRBD1 (5 bases). V was pared by 9 bases and J by 2 bases, with 19 bases between. Germline V gene sequence: CDR1 ENHRY, CDR2 SYGVKD. The CDR3 has 15 amino acids.